The source of this T cell receptor (beta chain) is a study of CD8+ T cells in alopecia areata (dated by TCRdb to the late 2010s). Some background on the complete study: Treated patients were enrolled in an open-label pilot trial of oral tofacitinib, 5 to 10 mg twice daily, for moderate-to-severe alopecia areata. Patients received tofacitinib for 6 to 18 months and were then followed off drug for 6 months to check for delayed response and recurrence. The study used high-throughput TCRbeta sequencing to examine T cell clonal expansion in alopecia areata, in both the C3H/HeJ mouse model and human patients. Human TCRbeta sequencing covered scalp tissue and sorted CD4+ and CD8+ peripheral blood T cells from patchy and totalis/universalis alopecia areata patients and healthy controls. Patients on tofacitinib were biopsied at baseline and after 4 and 24 weeks of treatment, and several of the patients also had a later scalp biopsy. Scalp clonality was compared across normal scalp (n=4), patchy alopecia areata scalp (n=8), and alopecia totalis/universalis scalp (n=8). RNA was extracted with the PAXgene miRNA kit for fixed scalp, the miRNeasy kit for PBMCs, and the RNeasy kit for mouse skin. TCRbeta CDR3 regions were amplified by immunoSEQ multiplex PCR using 35 Vbeta forward and 13 Jbeta reverse primers.

Library generation was performed with the immunoSEQ multiplex PCR assay. RNA was extracted from all samples and reverse transcribed into cDNA as template for TCR sequencing. First-strand cDNA was synthesized using SuperScript III with a 2:1 mix of oligo-dT and random hexamers. A synthetic immune receptor repertoire was used to assess amplification bias, and residual bias was removed computationally. The paper's processing steps were these. Raw reads were preprocessed for error removal, and CDR3 was defined according to IMGT conventions as running from the conserved cysteine to phenylalanine. To get clonality, Shannon entropy was normalized by log2 of the number of productive unique TCRs and the result was subtracted from 1. Scalp TCRbeta sequences were cross-referenced with sorted blood CD4 and CD8 repertoires so that the CD4 or CD8 identity of scalp clones could be inferred. TCRdb holds this immuneACCESS table with in-frame rearrangements only. Some clones are missing; in checked studies, unresolved V genes explain under half, and the rest has no known cause. Clone size and the V and J calls come from that table; the DNA yielded D and trimming. The table for this sample lists under 70,000 clones; approximately 64% of them were counted only once. The ten top clones hold over 15% of the sample.

The paper's findings and limits, for the study overall: Shared TCR sequences between patients were less evident than in mice, which may be partly attributable to HLA diversity in the patient population. Unlike mouse skin, which is dominated by gammadelta T cells, normal human skin has resident alphabeta T cells that are also sequenced, and this complicates analysis of the scalp TCR repertoire. Compared with normal scalp, lesional scalp had higher clonality and more expanded CD8+ clones, particularly in alopecia totalis/universalis, a pattern that suggests antigenic drive.

The time point tag for this specimen amounts to: baseline before oral tofacitinib. Lesional scalp punch biopsies and peripheral blood were collected from alopecia areata patients. After PBMCs were isolated by density centrifugation and stained for CD3, CD4 and CD8, a FACSAria was used to sort CD4+ and CD8+ T cells. The germline V gene encodes CDR1 SGDLS and CDR2 YYNGEE. Taken from cysteine to phenylalanine, the CDR3 has 12 residues. CDR3 DNA only is kept here, 36 bases in frame from base 1. V is shortened by 5 bases, J by 0 bases, and the region joining them spans 5 bases. This clone was seen more than once but under ten times. This clone's antigen is unknown. One base away there is no much larger clone; base qualities are not given.

The sequence joins TRBV9 to TRBJ1-2; the D gene cannot be named for sure. The specimen was CD8+ T cells sorted from blood, collected at week 0. This receptor was identified in a human donor with alopecia areata. The CDR3 loop reads CASSKPNYGYTF. The DNA sequence follows: TGTGCCAGCAGTAAGCCTAACTATGGCTACACCTTC.